This T cell receptor beta chain was recovered during a study of post-analysis software for immune sequencing data. At the level of the study: Both relapsing-remitting and secondary progressive multiple sclerosis featured among the disease courses, as did progressive-relapsing multiple sclerosis.

Study-level findings and limits: Elevated frequency relative to controls characterized roughly five TRBV segments in patients, TRBV5-6, TRBV5-1 and TRBV20-1 among them. Diversity measured as normalized Chao1 was significantly lower in multiple sclerosis patients than in controls. When the samples were clustered directly with F measure, those that had been prepared in the same batch showed strong co-clustering.

Unique molecular identifiers were present in the TCR beta cDNA libraries. Each sample of about 0.9 to 11 million input T cells yielded around 500,000 cDNA molecules, so each molecule approximated one T cell. TCRdb reprocessed the PCR reads via MiXCR and lists one record per CDR3 protein. The sample holds roughly 600,000 distinct CDR3 sequences, 44% seen once. This clonotype appeared once. The antigen is undetermined. From germline, CDR1 is SGHAT and CDR2 FQNNGV. The V end was cut by 1 base, the J end by 4 bases, with 11 bases between. There are 15 residues in the CDR3. The sequence was collected from a girl aged 10 to 17 with multiple sclerosis. Sequencing used blood. The chain employs TRBV11-2 and TRBJ2-1; D is unclear. The CDR3 coding sequence is TGTGCCAGCAGCTTAGGCCCCACAGATTACAATGAGCAGTTCTTC. This translates into CASSLGPTDYNEQFF.